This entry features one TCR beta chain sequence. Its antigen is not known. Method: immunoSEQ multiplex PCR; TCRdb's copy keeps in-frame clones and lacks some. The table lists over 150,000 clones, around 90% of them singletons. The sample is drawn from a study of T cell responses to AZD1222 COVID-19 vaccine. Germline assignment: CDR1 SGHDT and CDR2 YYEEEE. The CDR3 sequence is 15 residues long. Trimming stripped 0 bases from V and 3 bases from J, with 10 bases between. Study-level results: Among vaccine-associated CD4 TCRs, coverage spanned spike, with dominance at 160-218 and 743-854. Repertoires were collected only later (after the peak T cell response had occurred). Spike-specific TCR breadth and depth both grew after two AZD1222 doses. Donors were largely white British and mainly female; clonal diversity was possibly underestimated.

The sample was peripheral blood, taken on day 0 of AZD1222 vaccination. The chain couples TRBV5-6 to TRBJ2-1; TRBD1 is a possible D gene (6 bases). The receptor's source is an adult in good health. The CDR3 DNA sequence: TGTGCCAGCAGCTTGGCGGTAGGGGGCTACAATGAGCAGTTCTTC. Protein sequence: CASSLAVGGYNEQFF. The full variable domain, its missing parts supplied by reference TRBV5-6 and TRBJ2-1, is DAGVTQSPTHLIKTRGQQVTLRCSPKSGHDTVSWYQQALGQGPQFIFQYYEEEERQRGNFPDRFSGHQFPNYSSELNVNALLLGDSALYLCASSLAVGGYNEQFFGPGTRLTVL.